This T cell receptor (beta chain) was captured by sequencing in a study of blood T cell repertoires in COVID-19. At the level of the study: Sources were T cells, B-cell-depleted T cells, or PBMCs; the material itself was cDNA or gDNA.

Authors' processing steps: Amplification with reference gene primers provided the estimates of nucleated cell counts. The data were produced by immunoSEQ multiplex PCR, yet TCRdb's version contains in-frame clones alone and is incomplete. V and J calls and clone size are given by that table; D and trimming were obtained from the DNA. The sample has 380,000 or so clones, around 90% seen once. This clone was counted a single time. Enrolled through a virtual design, the participants were between roughly 18 and 90 years of age and came from fewer than 30 US areas. Clinical history reported by participants formed the basis on which cohorts were assigned. V was pared by 2 bases and J by 3 bases, with 10 bases of the junction left unmatched. Germline V gene lookup returns CDR1 MNHNS and CDR2 SASEGT. This CDR3 is built from 17 residues.

The sample was PBMCs or T cells enriched from blood (not recorded which). The genes are TRBV6-1 and TRBJ1-3, with 7 bases matching TRBD1. This sequence was found in a woman aged 40 to 49 with acute COVID-19. CDR3 loop: CASSEYQYRGSGNTIYF. The CDR3 bases are TGTGCCAGCAGTGAATATCAGTACAGGGGTAGTGGAAACACCATATATTTT.